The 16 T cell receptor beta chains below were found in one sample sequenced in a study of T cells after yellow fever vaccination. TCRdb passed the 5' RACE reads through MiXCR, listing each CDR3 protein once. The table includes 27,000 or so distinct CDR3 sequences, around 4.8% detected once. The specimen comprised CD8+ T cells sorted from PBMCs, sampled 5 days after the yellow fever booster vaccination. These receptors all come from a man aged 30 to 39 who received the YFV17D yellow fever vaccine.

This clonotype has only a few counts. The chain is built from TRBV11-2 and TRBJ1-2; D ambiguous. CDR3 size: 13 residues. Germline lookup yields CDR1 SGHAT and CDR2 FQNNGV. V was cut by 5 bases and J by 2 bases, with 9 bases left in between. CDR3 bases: TGTGCCAGCAGCCTCTCGGGGAACTATGGCTACACCTTC. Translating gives CASSLSGNYGYTF.

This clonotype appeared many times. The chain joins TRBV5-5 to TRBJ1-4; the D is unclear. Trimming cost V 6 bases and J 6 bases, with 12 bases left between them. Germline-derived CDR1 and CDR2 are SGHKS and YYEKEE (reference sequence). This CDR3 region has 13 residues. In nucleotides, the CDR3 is TGTGCCAGCAATAGAGAAAGGGATGAAAAACTGTTTTTT. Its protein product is CASNRERDEKLFF.

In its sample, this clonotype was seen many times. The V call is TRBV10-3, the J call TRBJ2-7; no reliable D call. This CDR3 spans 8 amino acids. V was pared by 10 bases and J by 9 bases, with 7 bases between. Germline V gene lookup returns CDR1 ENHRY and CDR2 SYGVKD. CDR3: CANSWQYF. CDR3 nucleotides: TGTGCCAATTCATGGCAGTACTTC.

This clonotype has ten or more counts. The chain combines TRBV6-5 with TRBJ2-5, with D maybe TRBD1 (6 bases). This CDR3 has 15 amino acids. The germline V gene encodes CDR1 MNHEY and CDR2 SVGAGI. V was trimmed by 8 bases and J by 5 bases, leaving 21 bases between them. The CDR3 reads CASAASQGSVETQYF. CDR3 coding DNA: TGTGCCAGCGCGGCATCACAGGGCTCGGTGGAGACCCAGTACTTC.

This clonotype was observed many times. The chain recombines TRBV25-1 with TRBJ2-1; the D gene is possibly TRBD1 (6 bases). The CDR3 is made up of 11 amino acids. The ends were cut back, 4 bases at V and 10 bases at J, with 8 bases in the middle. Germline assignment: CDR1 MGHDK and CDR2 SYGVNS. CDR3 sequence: CASSGGHEQFF. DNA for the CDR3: TGTGCCAGCAGTGGGGGACACGAGCAGTTCTTC.

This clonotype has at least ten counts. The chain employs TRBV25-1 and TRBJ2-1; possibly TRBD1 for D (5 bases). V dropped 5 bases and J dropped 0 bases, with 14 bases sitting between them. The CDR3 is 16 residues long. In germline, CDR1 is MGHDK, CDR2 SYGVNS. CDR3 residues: CASSWGPRSSYNEQFF. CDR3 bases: TGTGCCAGCAGTTGGGGCCCCCGTAGCTCCTACAATGAGCAGTTCTTC.

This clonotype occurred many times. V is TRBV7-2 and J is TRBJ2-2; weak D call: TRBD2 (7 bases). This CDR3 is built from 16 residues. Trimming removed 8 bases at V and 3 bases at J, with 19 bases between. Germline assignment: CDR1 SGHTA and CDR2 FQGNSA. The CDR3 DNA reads TGTGCCAGCCAAGGCGGGGGCGCGGGCGACACCGGGGAGCTGTTTTTT. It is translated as CASQGGGAGDTGELFF.

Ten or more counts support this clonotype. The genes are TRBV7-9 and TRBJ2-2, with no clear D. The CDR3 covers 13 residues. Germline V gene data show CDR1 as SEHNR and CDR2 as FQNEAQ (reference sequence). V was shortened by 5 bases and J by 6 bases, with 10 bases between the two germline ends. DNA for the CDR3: TGTGCCAGCAGCCTGGATTGGTCCGGGGAGCTGTTTTTT. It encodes CASSLDWSGELFF.

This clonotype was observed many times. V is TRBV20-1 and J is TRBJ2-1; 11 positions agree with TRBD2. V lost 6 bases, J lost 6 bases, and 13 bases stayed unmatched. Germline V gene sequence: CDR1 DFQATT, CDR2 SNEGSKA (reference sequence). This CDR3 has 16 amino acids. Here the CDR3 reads CSAPKLAGESINEQFF. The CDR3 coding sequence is TGCAGTGCGCCCAAACTAGCGGGAGAGTCTATCAATGAGCAGTTCTTC.

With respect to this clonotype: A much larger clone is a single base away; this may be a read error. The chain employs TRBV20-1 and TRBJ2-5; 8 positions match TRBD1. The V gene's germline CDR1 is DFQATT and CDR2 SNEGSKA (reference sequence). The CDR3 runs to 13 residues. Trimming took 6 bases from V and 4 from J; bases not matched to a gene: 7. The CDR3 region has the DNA TGCAGTGCAGGGCAGGGGGCGCTAGAGACCCAGTACTTC. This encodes CSAGQGALETQYF.

CDR3 in DNA: TGCAGCGCCGGAGTGGGTTACGAGCAGTACTTC. Translation gives CSAGVGYEQYF. V is TRBV29-1 and J is TRBJ2-7; D is unclear. Per the germline V gene, CDR1 is SQVTM and CDR2 is ANQGSEA. The V and J ends lost 7 bases and 4 bases respectively, with 11 bases between them. The CDR3 sequence is 11 residues long.

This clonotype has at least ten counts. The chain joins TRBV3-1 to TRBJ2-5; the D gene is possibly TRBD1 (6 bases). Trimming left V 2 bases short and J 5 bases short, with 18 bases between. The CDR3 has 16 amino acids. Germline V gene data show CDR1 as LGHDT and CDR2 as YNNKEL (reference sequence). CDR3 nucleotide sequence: TGTGCCAGCAGCCAATTAGTGCAGGGGTTCGGCGAGACCCAGTACTTC. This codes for CASSQLVQGFGETQYF.

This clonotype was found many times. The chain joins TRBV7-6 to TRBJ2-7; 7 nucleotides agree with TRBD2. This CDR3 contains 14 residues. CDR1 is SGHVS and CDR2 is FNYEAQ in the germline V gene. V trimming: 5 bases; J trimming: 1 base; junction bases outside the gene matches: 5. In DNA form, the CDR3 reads TGTGCCAGCAGCCCTAGCGGTCCTTCCTACGAGCAGTACTTC. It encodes CASSPSGPSYEQYF.

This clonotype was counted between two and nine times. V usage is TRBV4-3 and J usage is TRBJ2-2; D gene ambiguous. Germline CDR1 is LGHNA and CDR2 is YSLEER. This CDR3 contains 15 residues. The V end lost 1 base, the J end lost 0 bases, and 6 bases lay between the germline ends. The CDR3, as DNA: TGCGCCAGCAGCCAAGTGGTCACGAACACCGGGGAGCTGTTTTTT. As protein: CASSQVVTNTGELFF.

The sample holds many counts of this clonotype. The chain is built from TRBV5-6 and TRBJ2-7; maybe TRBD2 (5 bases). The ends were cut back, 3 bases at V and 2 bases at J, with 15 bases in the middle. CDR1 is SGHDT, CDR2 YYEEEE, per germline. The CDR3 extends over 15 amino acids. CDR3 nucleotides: TGTGCCAGCAGCTCAGCACTAGAAGGGACCTACGAGCAGTACTTC. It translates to CASSSALEGTYEQYF.

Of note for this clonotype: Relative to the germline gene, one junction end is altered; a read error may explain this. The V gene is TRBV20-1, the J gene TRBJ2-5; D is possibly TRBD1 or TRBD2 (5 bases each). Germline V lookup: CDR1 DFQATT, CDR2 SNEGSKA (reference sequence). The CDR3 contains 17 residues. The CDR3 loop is CCARDPGRRNYKETQYF. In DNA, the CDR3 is TGCTGTGCTAGAGACCCGGGACGGCGCAACTATAAAGAGACCCAGTACTTC.